Below, 22 T cell receptor beta chains from the same sample are listed, as sequenced in a study of blood T cell repertoires in COVID-19. Sequencing used immunoSEQ multiplex PCR; TCRdb keeps in-frame clones, though not all of them. The sample consists of about 83,000 clones, about 84% of them appearing once. Sequenced input: peripheral blood. These receptors were obtained from a man aged 50 or older with active COVID-19.

The rearrangement uses TRBV28 and TRBJ1-1, with TRBD1 matching over 7 bases. CDR3 length: 14 amino acids. The germline gives CDR1 MDHEN, CDR2 SYDVKM. J gave up 5 bases and V 7 bases, and 10 bases lay outside the gene matches. In DNA, the CDR3 is TGTGCCAGCATCCCGGAGGGGGCGTTTACTGAAGCTTTCTTT. This translates into CASIPEGAFTEAFF.

With respect to this clone: Other nucleotide sequences from this sample produce the same CDR3. The chain joins TRBV7-9 to TRBJ1-1; D is undetermined. The length of the CDR3 is 13 residues. Germline-derived CDR1 and CDR2 are SEHNR and FQNEAQ (reference sequence). V lost 3 bases and J lost 0, with 5 bases in between. For the CDR3, the DNA is TGTGCCAGCAGCTTTAGCATGAACACTGAAGCTTTCTTT. Protein sequence: CASSFSMNTEAFF.

This chain connects TRBV6-1 to TRBJ2-7; 10 bases fit TRBD1. CDR3 size: 15 residues. After removal of 3 bases from V and 4 bases from J, the junction contained 6 bases not matched to a gene. The germline V gene encodes CDR1 MNHNS and CDR2 SASEGT. In DNA form, the CDR3 reads TGTGCCAGCAGTGAGGCCGGGACAGGGGTTTACGAGCAGTACTTC. Translation: CASSEAGTGVYEQYF.

J is TRBJ2-7 and V is TRBV28; 7 bases are a match to TRBD2. With V trimmed by 3 bases and J by 2 bases, 7 bases remained unmatched. Germline V gene lookup returns CDR1 MDHEN and CDR2 SYDVKM. There are 15 residues in the CDR3. The CDR3 loop is CASSLRRAGAYEQYF. CDR3 bases: TGTGCCAGCAGTTTGAGGCGGGCGGGGGCCTACGAGCAGTACTTC.

In its sample, this clone was seen once. V and J are TRBV28 and TRBJ1-2; a possible D gene is TRBD1 (6 bases). The CDR3 has 15 amino acids. Germline V gene lookup returns CDR1 MDHEN and CDR2 SYDVKM. Trimming removed 5 bases from V and 3 bases from J, with 16 bases in between. The CDR3 coding sequence is TGTGCCAGCAGTCCACCGGACAGCCCTGACTATGGCTACACCTTC. Protein: CASSPPDSPDYGYTF.

Only one count was recorded for this clone. This chain joins TRBV12-3 or TRBV12-4 and TRBJ1-2; D is uncertain. CDR3 length: 13 residues. Trimming removed 2 bases at V and 4 bases at J, with 8 bases between. The DNA of the CDR3 is TGTGCCAGCAGTTTAACTGACTTCTATGGCTACACCTTC. Translated: CASSLTDFYGYTF.

The chain carries TRBV27 and TRBJ1-2, with D perhaps matching TRBD1 (5 bases). The V and J ends lost 2 bases and 0 bases respectively, with 10 bases between them. Germline CDR1 and CDR2: MNHEY and SMNVEV (reference sequence). The CDR3 is 15 amino acids. CDR3 amino acids: CASSLLGGANYGYTF. The CDR3 DNA follows: TGTGCCAGCAGTTTACTGGGGGGAGCTAACTATGGCTACACCTTC.

The V call is TRBV9, the J call TRBJ2-2, with 7 nucleotides matching TRBD2. The CDR3 consists of 16 residues. From germline, CDR1 is SGDLS and CDR2 YYNGEE. Losses at the gene ends were 0 bases for V and 4 bases for J; bases not matched to a gene: 6. CDR3 in amino acids: CASSVVGGHSTGELFF. The DNA for the CDR3 is TGTGCCAGCAGCGTAGTGGGAGGGCACAGCACCGGGGAGCTGTTTTTT.

The chain couples TRBV28 to TRBJ2-7, with D unresolved. Trimming shortened V by 2 bases and J by 4 bases, and 6 bases separated the two germline ends. The CDR3 has 12 residues. The germline V gene encodes CDR1 MDHEN and CDR2 SYDVKM. CDR3 in amino acids: CASSLARYEQYF. For the CDR3, the DNA is TGTGCCAGCAGTTTAGCGCGATACGAGCAGTACTTC.

V and J are TRBV28 and TRBJ1-2, with 10 bases aligning to TRBD1. The CDR3 has 13 residues. CDR1 and CDR2 (germline): MDHEN, SYDVKM. The J segment lost 2 bases and the V segment lost 8 bases, leaving 2 bases of the junction unmatched. CDR3 in DNA: TGTGCCAGCCGGGACAGGGGAAACTATGGCTACACCTTC. Translating gives CASRDRGNYGYTF.

This chain links TRBV5-1 with TRBJ2-7; 7 nucleotides align to TRBD2. The germline V gene encodes CDR1 SGHRS and CDR2 YFSETQ. Trimming took 0 bases from V and 5 from J; bases not matched to a gene: 5. The CDR3 has 14 residues. CDR3 DNA sequence: TGCGCCAGCAGCTTGGGAGGGGAGGGAAACGAGCAGTACTTC. It translates to CASSLGGEGNEQYF.

This sequence joins TRBV5-1 and TRBJ2-7, with TRBD2 matching over 7 bases. Germline V gene data show CDR1 as SGHRS and CDR2 as YFSETQ. The ends lost 2 bases at V and 1 base at J; junction bases unmatched: 6. The CDR3 consists of 15 residues. This chain's CDR3 is CASSLTGLVSYEQYF. DNA for the CDR3: TGCGCCAGCAGCTTAACAGGACTAGTATCCTACGAGCAGTACTTC.

This clone was observed a few times. The chain recombines TRBV14 with TRBJ2-7, with D possibly TRBD1 on 6 matching bases. Trimming stripped 4 bases from V and 2 bases from J, with 12 bases between. In germline, CDR1 is SGHDN, CDR2 FVKESK. The CDR3 runs to 14 residues. The CDR3 coding sequence is TGTGCCAGCAGCCGGACAGTTGGAACCTACGAGCAGTACTTC. Its protein is CASSRTVGTYEQYF.

The rearrangement links TRBV5-1 to TRBJ1-6, with 11 bases matching TRBD1. CDR3 size: 13 residues. Germline V gene data show CDR1 as SGHRS and CDR2 as YFSETQ. V lost 4 bases and J lost 11; bases outside the gene matches: 2. CDR3 in amino acids: CASSPGQGAPLHF. The CDR3 bases are TGCGCCAGCAGCCCGGGACAGGGGGCACCCCTCCACTTT.

This clone is categorized as medium-sized. The genes are TRBV5-1 and TRBJ2-1; 8 bases map to TRBD2. V dropped 6 bases and J dropped 0; count of bases not matched to a gene: 5. Per the germline V gene, CDR1 is SGHRS and CDR2 is YFSETQ. The CDR3 has 15 amino acids. The CDR3 nucleotides read TGCGCCAGCACCCGCGGGGGGAGCTCCTACAATGAGCAGTTCTTC. Its translation is CASTRGGSSYNEQFF.

This chain joins TRBV28 and TRBJ2-1; TRBD1 might be the D (6 bases). The V end was cut by 5 bases, the J end by 0 bases, with 14 bases between. This CDR3 spans 16 amino acids. Germline V gene lookup returns CDR1 MDHEN and CDR2 SYDVKM. DNA of the CDR3: TGTGCCAGCAGTATATTAGAAGGGGGCTCCTACAATGAGCAGTTCTTC. Encoded protein: CASSILEGGSYNEQFF.

The V gene is TRBV30, the J gene TRBJ2-5, with a possible D match to TRBD1 (5 bases). V dropped 3 bases and J dropped 2 bases, with 13 bases sitting between them. Germline CDR1 and CDR2: GTSNPN and SVGIG (reference sequence). CDR3 length equals 14 residues. The CDR3 nucleotides read TGTGCCTGGAGATACTTAGGGGATCAAGAGACCCAGTACTTC. Protein sequence: CAWRYLGDQETQYF. Using reference TRBV30 and TRBJ2-5 for the parts outside the CDR3, the full variable domain is SQTIHQWPATLVQPVGSPLSLECTVEGTSNPNLYWYRQAAGRGLQLLFYSVGIGQISSEVPQNLSASRPQDRQFILSSKKLLLSDSGFYLCAWRYLGDQETQYFGPGTRLLVL.

The chain joins TRBV7-2 to TRBJ1-1; D unresolved. The germline V gene has CDR1 SGHTA and CDR2 FQGNSA. Trimming left V 5 bases short and J 4 bases short, with 14 bases between. The CDR3 contains 14 residues. The CDR3, as DNA: TGTGCCAGCAGCCTCCGGGCCGAGGGCACTGAAGCTTTCTTT. Its protein is CASSLRAEGTEAFF.

A few counts support this clone. The CDR3 nucleotides read TGTGCCAGTAGTATGGGGATGACTAGCGGGAGTTACGAGCAGTACTTC. This gives the protein CASSMGMTSGSYEQYF. The chain employs TRBV19 and TRBJ2-7; 12 nucleotides line up with TRBD2. The CDR3 has 16 residues. V was clipped by 3 bases and J by 4 bases; unmatched bases: 7. CDR1 and CDR2 from the germline V gene are LNHDA and SQIVND (reference sequence).

This chain links TRBV27 with TRBJ1-6; no firm D call. The CDR3 consists of 15 residues. The ends were cut back, 4 bases at V and 7 bases at J, with 14 bases in the middle. CDR1 is MNHEY, CDR2 SMNVEV, per germline (reference sequence). CDR3 in DNA: TGTGCCAGCAGTTCTCAGGAGGGTCGAAATTCACCCCTCCACTTT. It is translated as CASSSQEGRNSPLHF.

The V and J genes are TRBV10-1 and TRBJ2-7; tentative D call: TRBD2 (5 bases). This CDR3 has 15 amino acids. V was shortened by 4 bases and J by 3 bases, with 16 bases between the two germline ends. Germline V gives CDR1 WNHNN, CDR2 SYGVQD (reference sequence). CDR3 in DNA: TGCGCCAGCAGTGGAGGGCTCCCTCTGGTCTACGAGCAGTACTTC. Protein sequence: CASSGGLPLVYEQYF.

The chain joins TRBV7-3 to TRBJ2-1; 8 bases are shared with TRBD2. Germline V CDR1 and CDR2: SGHTA, FQGTGA. The CDR3 spans 15 residues. The junction had 4 bases not matched to a gene; V was cut back by 0 bases and J by 6 bases. CDR3 region: CASSLTRTSGNEQFF. The CDR3 DNA is TGTGCCAGCAGCTTAACGAGAACTAGCGGCAATGAGCAGTTCTTC. Based on the CDR3 plus reference TRBV7-3 and TRBJ2-1, the full variable domain is GAGVSQTPSNKVTEKGKYVELRCDPISGHTALYWYRQSLGQGPEFLIYFQGTGAADDSGLPNDRFFAVRPEGSVSTLKIQRTERGDSAVYLCASSLTRTSGNEQFFGPGTRLTVL.